Below are 19 T cell receptor beta chains sequenced from a single sample in a study of PD-1 blockade in classical Hodgkin lymphoma. Here immunoSEQ multiplex PCR was the method, and the copy in TCRdb shows in-frame clones only, minus some. The sample has 75,000 to 100,000 clones, roughly 88% seen once; the top ten hold approximately 12%. Exposure to brentuximab vedotin varied, and each patient had relapsed following autologous stem cell transplantation. The specimen was peripheral blood mononuclear cells (PBMCs), collected at baseline. The receptors stem from a human donor with classical Hodgkin lymphoma.

This chain joins TRBV10-3 and TRBJ2-7; D gene ambiguous. V dropped 0 bases and J dropped 2 bases, with 8 bases sitting between them. This CDR3 is built from 14 residues. Germline CDR1 and CDR2: ENHRY and SYGVKD. Here the CDR3 reads CAISESTRAYEQYF. DNA of the CDR3: TGTGCCATCAGTGAGTCGACTCGGGCCTACGAGCAGTACTTC.

V gene TRBV9 combines with J gene TRBJ2-1, with TRBD2 matching 12 bases. Per the germline V gene, CDR1 is SGDLS and CDR2 is YYNGEE. The CDR3 has 16 residues. Trimming at V came to 0 bases and at J to 10 bases, leaving 8 bases not matched to a gene. The CDR3 DNA follows: TGTGCCAGCAGCGTAGGACTAGCGGGAGCTGATGTGGAGCAGTTCTTC. It codes for CASSVGLAGADVEQFF.

The chain uses TRBV30 and TRBJ2-1; D is possibly TRBD2 (6 bases). This CDR3 comprises 15 residues. From germline, CDR1 is GTSNPN and CDR2 SVGIG (reference sequence). Trimming pared 5 bases from V and 9 bases from J, leaving 23 bases between. CDR3 in DNA: TGTGCCTGGGGGCCTCTAGCGACGGCCTGGGGTGAGCAGTTCTTC. Translated, it gives CAWGPLATAWGEQFF. Combining the CDR3 with reference TRBV30 and TRBJ2-1 gives the whole variable domain SQTIHQWPATLVQPVGSPLSLECTVEGTSNPNLYWYRQAAGRGLQLLFYSVGIGQISSEVPQNLSASRPQDRQFILSSKKLLLSDSGFYLCAWGPLATAWGEQFFGPGTRLTVL.

The J gene is TRBJ1-2, the V gene TRBV5-1; 11 bases fit TRBD1. V lost 4 bases to trimming and J lost 5 bases; unmatched junction nucleotides: 4. Germline values: CDR1 SGHRS, CDR2 YFSETQ. The CDR3 sequence is 14 residues long. The CDR3 sequence is CASSTGTGGYGYTF. The CDR3 bases are TGCGCCAGCAGCACCGGGACAGGGGGTTATGGCTACACCTTC.

This chain links TRBV6-6 with TRBJ1-1, with D tentatively TRBD1 (5 bases). This CDR3 is 14 amino acids long. CDR1 is MNHNY, CDR2 SVGAGI, per germline (reference sequence). The V end lost 5 bases, the J end lost 3 bases, and 13 bases lay between the germline ends. As DNA, the CDR3 is TGTGCCAGCAGTGACGGGGGAGACTACACTGAAGCTTTCTTT. Its protein product is CASSDGGDYTEAFF.

The chain uses TRBV7-6 and TRBJ2-1, with 11 nucleotides matching TRBD2. Germline V gene data show CDR1 as SGHVS and CDR2 as FNYEAQ. V was pared by 4 bases and J by 7 bases, with 6 bases of the junction left unmatched. The CDR3 runs 15 residues. Here the CDR3 reads CASSSIAGGRNEQFF. The CDR3, as DNA: TGTGCCAGCAGCTCAATAGCGGGAGGGCGGAATGAGCAGTTCTTC.

The J gene is TRBJ1-5, the V gene TRBV10-3; 7 bases are a match to TRBD1. Germline CDR1 ENHRY, CDR2 SYGVKD. J lost 5 bases, V lost 4 bases, and 2 bases had no gene match. The CDR3 sequence is 13 residues long. This chain's CDR3 is CAISGQGDQPQHF. The CDR3 region has the DNA TGTGCCATCAGTGGACAGGGCGATCAGCCCCAGCATTTT.

The chain has TRBV6-5 and TRBJ1-1; no clear D gene. The CDR3 runs to 14 residues. The V end lost 5 bases, the J end lost 0 bases, and 10 bases lay between the germline ends. Germline V gene sequence: CDR1 MNHEY, CDR2 SVGAGI. In DNA, the CDR3 is TGTGCCAGCAGTGAAGGTGGTTTGAACACTGAAGCTTTCTTT. Its translation: CASSEGGLNTEAFF.

CDR3 in amino acids: CASSYGGLGAAIRGTEAFF. CDR3 nucleotides: TGCGCCAGCAGCTATGGTGGCCTTGGGGCAGCCATAAGGGGCACTGAAGCTTTCTTT. This chain links TRBV5-1 with TRBJ1-1; possible D gene TRBD1, 5 bases. Germline V gives CDR1 SGHRS, CDR2 YFSETQ. This CDR3 region has 19 residues. V lost 3 bases and J lost 4, with 28 bases in between.

V is TRBV27 and J is TRBJ2-1; TRBD2 aligns across 10 bases. CDR3 length equals 14 residues. Looked up from germline, CDR1 is MNHEY and CDR2 is SMNVEV (reference sequence). Trimming cost V 3 bases and J 7 bases; bases outside gene matches: 3. The CDR3 region is CASSLLAGENEQFF. The CDR3 DNA reads TGTGCCAGCAGTTTGCTAGCGGGAGAAAATGAGCAGTTCTTC.

The genes are TRBV7-2 and TRBJ2-1; D unresolved. The CDR3 is 13 amino acids. Trimming left V 3 bases short and J 15 bases short, with 18 bases between. The germline CDR1 and CDR2 sequences are SGHTA and FQGNSA. The chain's CDR3 is CASSLVAGSYGFF. CDR3 coding DNA: TGTGCCAGCAGCTTGGTGGCCGGTTCCTACGGGTTCTTC.

The rearrangement uses TRBV29-1 and TRBJ2-7; a weak D match, TRBD1 (5 bases). Per germline, CDR1 SQVTM and CDR2 ANQGSEA. There are 12 residues in the CDR3. Trimming shortened V by 6 bases and J by 1 base, and 10 bases separated the two germline ends. The CDR3 sequence: CSVGPGSYEQYF. CDR3 bases: TGCAGCGTGGGGCCAGGATCCTACGAGCAGTACTTC.

V usage is TRBV19 and J usage is TRBJ2-1; 14 bases are a match to TRBD2. With 3 bases clipped from V and 10 bases from J, the junction kept 5 bases outside the gene matches. The CDR3 consists of 15 residues. The germline CDR1 and CDR2 sequences are LNHDA and SQIVND (reference sequence). CDR3 residues: CASSMGLAGVGEQFF. The DNA of the CDR3 is TGTGCCAGTAGTATGGGACTAGCGGGAGTGGGGGAGCAGTTCTTC.

V and J are TRBV7-2 and TRBJ1-2; no clear D. The CDR3 loop spans 13 amino acids. CDR1 and CDR2 from the germline V gene are SGHTA and FQGNSA. V lost 0 bases and J lost 7, with 9 bases in between. As DNA, the CDR3 is TGTGCCAGCAGCTTAGCGCGGACGATTGGCTACACCTTC. As protein: CASSLARTIGYTF.

The chain employs TRBV18 and TRBJ2-7, with TRBD2 matching over 9 bases. CDR1 and CDR2 (germline): KGHSH, LQKENI. The CDR3 has 14 amino acids. The junction had 6 bases not matched to a gene; V was cut back by 3 bases and J by 6 bases. CDR3 protein: CASSPGGRAGEQYF. The CDR3 coding sequence is TGTGCCAGCTCACCCGGCGGGAGGGCCGGCGAGCAGTACTTC.

This chain joins TRBV5-1 and TRBJ2-1; D is possibly TRBD2 (5 bases). The germline CDR1 and CDR2 sequences are SGHRS and YFSETQ. The CDR3 is 14 amino acids. Trimming removed 0 bases from V and 7 bases from J, with 11 bases in between. DNA for the CDR3: TGCGCCAGCAGCTTGGGAGGGAGTGGTAATGAGCAGTTCTTC. Amino acid sequence: CASSLGGSGNEQFF.

This rearrangement joins TRBV10-3 to TRBJ2-3; TRBD1 aligns across 8 bases. This CDR3 is built from 14 residues. Germline loops: CDR1 ENHRY, CDR2 SYGVKD. With 5 bases clipped from V and 5 bases from J, the junction kept 6 bases outside the gene matches. The CDR3 region is CAISPTGVGDTQYF. The CDR3 coding sequence is TGTGCCATCAGTCCGACAGGGGTGGGAGATACGCAGTATTTT.

The V and J genes are TRBV5-4 and TRBJ2-5; 7 bases are shared with TRBD1. The CDR3 length is 16 residues. J lost 5 bases, V lost 3 bases, and 13 bases had no gene match. Germline V CDR1 and CDR2: SGHNT, YYREEE (reference sequence). CDR3 in amino acids: CASSSGTERSKETQYF. The CDR3 DNA reads TGTGCCAGCAGCTCCGGGACAGAGCGGTCGAAGGAGACCCAGTACTTC.

This clone was seen just once. The V and J genes are TRBV15 and TRBJ1-2; 9 nucleotides line up with TRBD1. This CDR3 is 15 amino acids long. Germline CDR1 reads LNHNV; CDR2 reads YYDKDF (reference sequence). V lost 3 bases and J lost 7; bases outside the gene matches: 9. CDR3 DNA sequence: TGTGCCACCAGCAGTCCCCGGGACAGGGTAATTGGCTACACCTTC. It codes for CATSSPRDRVIGYTF.